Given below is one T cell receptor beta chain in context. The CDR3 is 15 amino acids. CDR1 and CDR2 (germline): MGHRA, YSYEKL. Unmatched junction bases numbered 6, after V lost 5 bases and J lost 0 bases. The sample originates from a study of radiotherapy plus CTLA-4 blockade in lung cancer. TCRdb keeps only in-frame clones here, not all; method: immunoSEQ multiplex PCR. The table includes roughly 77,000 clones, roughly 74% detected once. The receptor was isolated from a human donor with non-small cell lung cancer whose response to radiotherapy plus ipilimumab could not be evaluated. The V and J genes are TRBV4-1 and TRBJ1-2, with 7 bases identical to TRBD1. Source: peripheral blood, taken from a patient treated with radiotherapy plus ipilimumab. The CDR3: CASSSRTGANYGYTF. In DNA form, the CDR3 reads TGCGCCAGCAGCTCCCGGACAGGCGCTAACTATGGCTACACCTTC.